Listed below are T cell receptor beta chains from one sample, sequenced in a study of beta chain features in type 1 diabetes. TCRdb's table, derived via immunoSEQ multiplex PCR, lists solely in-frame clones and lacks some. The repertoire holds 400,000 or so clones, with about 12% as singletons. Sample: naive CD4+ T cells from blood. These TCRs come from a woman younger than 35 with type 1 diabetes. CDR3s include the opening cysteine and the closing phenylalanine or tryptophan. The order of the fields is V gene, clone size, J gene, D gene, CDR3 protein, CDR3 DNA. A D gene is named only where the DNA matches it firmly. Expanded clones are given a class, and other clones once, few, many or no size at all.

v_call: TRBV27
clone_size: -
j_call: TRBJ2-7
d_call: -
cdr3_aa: CASSLQGGDYEQYF
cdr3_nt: TGTGCCAGCAGTCTACAGGGGGGGGACTACGAGCAGTACTTC

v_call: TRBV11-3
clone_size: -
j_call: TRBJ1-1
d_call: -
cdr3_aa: CASSFRVDTEAFF
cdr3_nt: TGTGCCAGCAGCTTTCGGGTGGACACTGAAGCTTTCTTT

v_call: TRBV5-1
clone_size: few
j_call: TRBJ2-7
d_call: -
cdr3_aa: CASSLASLSEQYF
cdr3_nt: TGCGCCAGCAGCTTGGCGAGTCTGAGCGAGCAGTACTTC

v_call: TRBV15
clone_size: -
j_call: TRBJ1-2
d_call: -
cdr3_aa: CATSRDSYGYTF
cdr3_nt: TGTGCCACCAGCAGGGACAGCTATGGCTACACCTTC

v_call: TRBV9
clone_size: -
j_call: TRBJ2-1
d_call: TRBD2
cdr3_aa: CASSTRTSGRTRGNEQFF
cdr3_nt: TGTGCCAGCAGCACTCGGACTAGCGGGAGGACTAGGGGCAATGAGCAGTTCTTC

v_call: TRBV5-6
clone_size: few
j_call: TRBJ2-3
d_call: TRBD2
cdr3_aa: CASSQRRASGNTDTQYF
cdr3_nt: TGTGCCAGCAGCCAGCGTCGGGCTAGCGGAAACACAGATACGCAGTATTTT

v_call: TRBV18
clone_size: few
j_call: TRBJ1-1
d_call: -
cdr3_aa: CASSLAGGYTEAFF
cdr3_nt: TGTGCCAGCTCACTTGCTGGGGGGTACACTGAAGCTTTCTTT

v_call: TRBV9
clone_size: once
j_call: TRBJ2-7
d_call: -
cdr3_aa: CASSVESTPVYEQYF
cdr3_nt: TGTGCCAGCAGCGTCGAAAGTACCCCAGTGTACGAGCAGTACTTC

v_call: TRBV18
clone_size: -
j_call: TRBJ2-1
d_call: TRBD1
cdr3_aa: CASSPTQQGDNEQFF
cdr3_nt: TGTGCCAGCTCACCCACCCAGCAGGGGGACAATGAGCAGTTCTTC

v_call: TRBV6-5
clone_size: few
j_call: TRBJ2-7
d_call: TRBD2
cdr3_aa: CASSYSWTSGLYEQYF
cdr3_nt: TGTGCCAGCAGTTACTCCTGGACTAGCGGGCTCTACGAGCAGTACTTC

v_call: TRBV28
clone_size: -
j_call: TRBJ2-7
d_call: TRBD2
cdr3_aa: CASSSLGGSGYEQYF
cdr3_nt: TGTGCCAGCAGCAGCCTTGGCGGGAGTGGGTACGAGCAGTACTTC

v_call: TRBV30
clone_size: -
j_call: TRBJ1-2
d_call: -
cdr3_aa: CAWSVRGKGYGYTF
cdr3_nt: TGTGCCTGGAGTGTAAGGGGGAAAGGCTATGGCTACACCTTC

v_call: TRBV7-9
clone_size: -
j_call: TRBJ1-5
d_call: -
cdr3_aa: CASSSSYPGLNQPQHF
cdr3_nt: TGTGCCAGCAGCTCCTCTTACCCGGGATTGAATCAGCCCCAGCATTTT

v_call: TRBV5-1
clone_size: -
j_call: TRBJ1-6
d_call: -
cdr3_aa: CASSLAPGSYNSPLHF
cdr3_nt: TGCGCCAGCAGCTTGGCCCCGGGATCCTATAATTCACCCCTCCACTTT

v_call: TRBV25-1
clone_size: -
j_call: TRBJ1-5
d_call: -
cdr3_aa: CASSAHGQSFNQPQHF
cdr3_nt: TGTGCCAGCAGTGCCCACGGACAGTCTTTTAATCAGCCCCAGCATTTT

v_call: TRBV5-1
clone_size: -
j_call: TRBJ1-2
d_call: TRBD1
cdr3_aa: CASSVTGVGGYTF
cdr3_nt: TGCGCCAGCAGCGTCACAGGGGTAGGAGGCTACACCTTC

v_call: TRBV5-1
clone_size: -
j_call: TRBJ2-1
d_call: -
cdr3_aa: CASSLAAGSSYNEQFF
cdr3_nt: TGCGCCAGCAGCTTGGCAGCGGGCAGCTCCTACAATGAGCAGTTCTTC

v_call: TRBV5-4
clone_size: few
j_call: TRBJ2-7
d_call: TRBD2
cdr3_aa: CASSLISGRAMYEQYF
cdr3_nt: TGTGCCAGCAGCTTAATAAGCGGGAGGGCCATGTACGAGCAGTACTTC

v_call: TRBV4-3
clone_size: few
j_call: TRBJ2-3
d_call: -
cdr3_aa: CASSQERPARGDTQYF
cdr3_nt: TGCGCCAGCAGCCAAGAAAGACCCGCCAGGGGAGATACGCAGTATTTT

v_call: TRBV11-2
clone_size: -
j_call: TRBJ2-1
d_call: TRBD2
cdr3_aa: CASSPIRTSSNKQFF
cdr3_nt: TGTGCCAGCAGCCCCATCCGGACTAGTAGTAATAAGCAGTTCTTC

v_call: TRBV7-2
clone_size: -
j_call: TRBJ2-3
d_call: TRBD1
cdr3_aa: CASSQQGEKDTQYF
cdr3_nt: TGCGCCAGCAGCCAACAGGGGGAGAAAGATACGCAGTATTTT

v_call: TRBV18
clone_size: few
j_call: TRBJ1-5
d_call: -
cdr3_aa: CASSPPGSGGSNQPQHF
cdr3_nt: TGTGCCAGCTCACCACCAGGGTCGGGGGGAAGCAATCAGCCCCAGCATTTT

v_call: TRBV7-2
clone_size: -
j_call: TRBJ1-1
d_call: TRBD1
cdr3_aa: CASSGGQGNTEAFF
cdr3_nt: TGTGCCAGCAGCGGGGGACAGGGGAACACTGAAGCTTTCTTT

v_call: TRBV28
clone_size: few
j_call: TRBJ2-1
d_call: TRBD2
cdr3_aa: CASSSPLGGLAGVNEQFF
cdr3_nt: TGTGCCAGCAGTTCTCCCCTGGGGGGACTAGCGGGGGTCAATGAGCAGTTCTTC

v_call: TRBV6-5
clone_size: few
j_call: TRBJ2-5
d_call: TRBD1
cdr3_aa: CASREQGAEETQYF
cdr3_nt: TGTGCCAGCAGAGAGCAGGGGGCGGAAGAGACCCAGTACTTC

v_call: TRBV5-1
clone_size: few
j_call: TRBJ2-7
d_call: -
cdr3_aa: CASSLRGSEQYF
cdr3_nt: TGCGCCAGCAGCTTGCGGGGTAGCGAGCAGTACTTC

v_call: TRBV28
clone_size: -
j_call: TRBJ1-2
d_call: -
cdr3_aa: CASFDGGRVYGYTF
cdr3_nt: TGTGCCAGCTTTGACGGGGGGCGCGTCTATGGCTACACCTTC

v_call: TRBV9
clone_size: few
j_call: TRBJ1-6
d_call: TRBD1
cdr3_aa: CASSARTGYDSPLHF
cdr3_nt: TGTGCCAGCAGCGCCCGGACAGGGTACGATTCACCCCTCCACTTT

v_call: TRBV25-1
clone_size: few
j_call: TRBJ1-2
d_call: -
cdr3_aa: CASSESPGNYGYTF
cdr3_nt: TGTGCCAGCAGTGAATCCCCGGGGAACTATGGCTACACCTTC

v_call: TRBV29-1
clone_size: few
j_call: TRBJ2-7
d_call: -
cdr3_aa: CSVEDPAYEQYF
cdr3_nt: TGCAGCGTTGAAGACCCCGCCTACGAGCAGTACTTC

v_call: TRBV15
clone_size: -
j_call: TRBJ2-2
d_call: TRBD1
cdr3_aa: CATSSHTSGQGYTGELFF
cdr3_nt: TGTGCCACCAGCAGCCACACCTCGGGACAGGGGTACACCGGGGAGCTGTTTTTT

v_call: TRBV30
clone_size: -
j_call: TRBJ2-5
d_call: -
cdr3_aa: CAWRRGGQETQYF
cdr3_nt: TGTGCCTGGAGGAGGGGGGGTCAAGAGACCCAGTACTTC

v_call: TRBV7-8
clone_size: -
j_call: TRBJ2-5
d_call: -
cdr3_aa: CASSGRTPIGETQYF
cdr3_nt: TGTGCCAGCAGCGGCAGGACACCCATTGGAGAGACCCAGTACTTC

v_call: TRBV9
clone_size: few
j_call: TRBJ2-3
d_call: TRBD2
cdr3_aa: CASSVEAGVADTQYF
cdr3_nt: TGTGCCAGCAGCGTCGAAGCGGGAGTGGCAGATACGCAGTATTTT

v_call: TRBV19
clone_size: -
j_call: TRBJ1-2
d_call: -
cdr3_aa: CASSIVAAVYGYTF
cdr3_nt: TGTGCCAGTAGTATTGTTGCCGCGGTCTATGGCTACACCTTC

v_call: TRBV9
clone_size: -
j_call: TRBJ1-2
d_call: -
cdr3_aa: CASSVETGNYGYTF
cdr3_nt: TGTGCCAGCAGCGTAGAGACAGGCAACTATGGCTACACCTTC

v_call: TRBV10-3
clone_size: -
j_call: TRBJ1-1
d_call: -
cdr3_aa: CAISLQDPGEAFF
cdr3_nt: TGTGCCATCAGCTTACAGGACCCGGGGGAGGCTTTCTTT

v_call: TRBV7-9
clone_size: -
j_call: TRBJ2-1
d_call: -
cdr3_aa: CASSEGAVSYNEQFF
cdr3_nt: TGTGCCAGCTCGGAGGGGGCGGTCTCCTACAATGAGCAGTTCTTC

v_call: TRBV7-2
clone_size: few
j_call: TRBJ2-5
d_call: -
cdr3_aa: CASSPRGGREETQYF
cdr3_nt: TGTGCCAGCAGCCCGAGGGGGGGGAGAGAAGAGACCCAGTACTTC

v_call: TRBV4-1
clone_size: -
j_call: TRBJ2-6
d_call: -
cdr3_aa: CASRSLGLTSGANVLTF
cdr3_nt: TGCGCCAGCAGAAGTTTGGGACTTACCTCTGGGGCCAACGTCCTGACTTTC

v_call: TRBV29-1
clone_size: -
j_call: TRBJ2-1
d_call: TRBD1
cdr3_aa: CSVGGTGTYNEQFF
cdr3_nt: TGCAGCGTTGGAGGGACAGGGACCTACAATGAGCAGTTCTTC

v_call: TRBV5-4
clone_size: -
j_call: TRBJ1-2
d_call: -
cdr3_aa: CASSLSGSGGYTF
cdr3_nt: TGTGCCAGCAGCTTGTCAGGGTCCGGGGGCTACACCTTC

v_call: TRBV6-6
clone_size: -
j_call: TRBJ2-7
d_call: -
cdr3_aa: CASSYSSSEQYF
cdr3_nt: TGTGCCAGCAGTTACTCGTCGTCCGAGCAGTACTTC

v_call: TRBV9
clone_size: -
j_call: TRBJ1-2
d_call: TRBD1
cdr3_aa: CASSGRDRGYGYTF
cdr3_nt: TGTGCCAGCAGCGGCCGGGACAGAGGATATGGCTACACCTTC

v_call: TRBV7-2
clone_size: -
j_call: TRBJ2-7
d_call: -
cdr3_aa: CASSLGGGSGGEQYF
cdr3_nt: TGTGCCAGCAGCTTAGGTGGCGGAAGTGGAGGCGAGCAGTACTTC

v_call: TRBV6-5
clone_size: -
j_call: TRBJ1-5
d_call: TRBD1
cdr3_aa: CASSSGQQVQPQHF
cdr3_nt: TGTGCCAGCAGTTCGGGACAGCAGGTACAGCCCCAGCATTTT

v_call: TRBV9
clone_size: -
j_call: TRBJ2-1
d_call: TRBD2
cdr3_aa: CASSNFGLAGSEQFF
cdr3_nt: TGTGCCAGCAGCAACTTCGGACTAGCGGGAAGTGAGCAGTTCTTC

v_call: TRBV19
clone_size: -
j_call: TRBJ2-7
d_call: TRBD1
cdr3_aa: CASSRAAGTGPVYEQYF
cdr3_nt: TGTGCCAGTAGTAGGGCTGCCGGGACAGGGCCCGTCTACGAGCAGTACTTC

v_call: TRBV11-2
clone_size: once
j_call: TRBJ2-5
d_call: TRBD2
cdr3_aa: CASSLGAGGSGETQYF
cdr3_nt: TGTGCCAGCAGCTTAGGGGCCGGGGGGTCGGGAGAGACCCAGTACTTC

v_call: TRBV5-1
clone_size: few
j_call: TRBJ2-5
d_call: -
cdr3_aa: CASSLQQGQETQYF
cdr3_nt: TGCGCCAGCAGCTTGCAACAGGGCCAAGAGACCCAGTACTTC

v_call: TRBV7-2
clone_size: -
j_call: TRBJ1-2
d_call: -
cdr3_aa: CASSLPGQEGYGYTF
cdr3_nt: TGTGCCAGCAGCTTACCGGGCCAAGAGGGCTATGGCTACACCTTC